The sequence of this T cell receptor beta chain was determined in a study of T cells in narcolepsy. Background on the study: Patients with NT1 or NT2 and healthy control donors were enrolled. Whole-study findings and limits: HCRT-specific and TRIB2-specific autoreactive clonotypes appeared among same-patient CSF and blood CD4+ clonotypes. In some patient and control memory CD4+ samples, autoreactive clones were absent.

Per the germline V gene, CDR1 is SGHRS and CDR2 is YFSETQ. Trimming shortened V by 0 bases and J by 5 bases, and 11 bases separated the two germline ends. The CDR3 is made up of 14 amino acids. Worth noting for this clone: Its specificity is not known.

The method was immunoSEQ multiplex PCR; TCRdb's version includes in-frame clones alone and lacks a portion of them. The sample holds tens of thousands of clones, 82% seen once. The rearrangement uses TRBV5-1 and TRBJ2-5; a weak D match, TRBD1 (5 bases). This clonotype was sampled from a human donor with narcolepsy. The sample was CD45RA- memory CD4+ T cells from PBMCs. CDR3 sequence (DNA): TGCGCCAGCAGCTTGGAAGGCAGGGCGGAGACCCAGTACTTC. Translating gives CASSLEGRAETQYF.